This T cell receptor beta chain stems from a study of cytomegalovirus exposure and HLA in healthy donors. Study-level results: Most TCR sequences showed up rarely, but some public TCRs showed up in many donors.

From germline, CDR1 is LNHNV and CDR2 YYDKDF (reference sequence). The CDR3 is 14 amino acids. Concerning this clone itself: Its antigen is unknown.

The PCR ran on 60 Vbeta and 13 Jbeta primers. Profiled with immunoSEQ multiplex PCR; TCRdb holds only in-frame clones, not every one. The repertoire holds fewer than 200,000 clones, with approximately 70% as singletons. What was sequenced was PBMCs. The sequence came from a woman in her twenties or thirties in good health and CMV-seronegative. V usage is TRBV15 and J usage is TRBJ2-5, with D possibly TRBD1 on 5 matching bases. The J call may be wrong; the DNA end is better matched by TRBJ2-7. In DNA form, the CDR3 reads TGTGCCACCAGGAAACAGGCTAACTCCTACGAGCAGTACTTC. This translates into CATRKQANSYEQYF.